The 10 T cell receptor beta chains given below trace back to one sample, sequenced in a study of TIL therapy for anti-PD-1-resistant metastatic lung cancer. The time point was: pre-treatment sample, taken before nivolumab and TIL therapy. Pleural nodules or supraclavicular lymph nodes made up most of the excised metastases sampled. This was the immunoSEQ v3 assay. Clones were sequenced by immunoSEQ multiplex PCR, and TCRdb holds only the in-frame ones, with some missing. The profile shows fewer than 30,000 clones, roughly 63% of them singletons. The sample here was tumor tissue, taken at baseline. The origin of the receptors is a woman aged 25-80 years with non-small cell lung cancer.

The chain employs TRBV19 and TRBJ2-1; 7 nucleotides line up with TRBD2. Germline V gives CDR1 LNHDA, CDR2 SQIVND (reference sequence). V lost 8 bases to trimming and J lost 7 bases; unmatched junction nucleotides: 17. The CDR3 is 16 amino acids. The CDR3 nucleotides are TGTGCCAGTCGGGGGGTAAGTGAGAGGTTGACAAATGAGCAGTTCTTC. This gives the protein CASRGVSERLTNEQFF.

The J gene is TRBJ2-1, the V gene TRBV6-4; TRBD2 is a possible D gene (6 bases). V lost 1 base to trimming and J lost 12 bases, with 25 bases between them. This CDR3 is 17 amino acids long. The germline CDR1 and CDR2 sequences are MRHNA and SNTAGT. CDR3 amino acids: CASSDWFRVSSELGQFF. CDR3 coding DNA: TGTGCCAGCAGTGACTGGTTTCGTGTGTCTAGCGAGTTAGGGCAGTTCTTC.

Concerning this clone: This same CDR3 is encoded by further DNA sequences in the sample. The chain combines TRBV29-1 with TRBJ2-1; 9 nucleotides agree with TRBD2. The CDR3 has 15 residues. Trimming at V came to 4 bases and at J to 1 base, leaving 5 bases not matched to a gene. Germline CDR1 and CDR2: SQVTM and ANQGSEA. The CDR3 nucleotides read TGCAGCGTTGGGAGAGCGGGAGGATCCTACAATGAGCAGTTCTTC. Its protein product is CSVGRAGGSYNEQFF.

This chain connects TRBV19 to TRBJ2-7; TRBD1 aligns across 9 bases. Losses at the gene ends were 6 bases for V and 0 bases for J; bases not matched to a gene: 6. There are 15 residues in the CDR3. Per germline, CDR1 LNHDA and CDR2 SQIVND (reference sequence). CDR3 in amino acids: CASRTDRGDSYEQYF. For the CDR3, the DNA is TGTGCCAGTAGAACAGACAGGGGGGACTCCTACGAGCAGTACTTC. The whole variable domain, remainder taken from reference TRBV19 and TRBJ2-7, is DGGITQSPKYLFRKEGQNVTLSCEQNLNHDAMYWYRQDPGQGLRLIYYSQIVNDFQKGDIAEGYSVSREKKESFPLTVTSAQKNPTAFYLCASRTDRGDSYEQYFGPGTRLTVT.

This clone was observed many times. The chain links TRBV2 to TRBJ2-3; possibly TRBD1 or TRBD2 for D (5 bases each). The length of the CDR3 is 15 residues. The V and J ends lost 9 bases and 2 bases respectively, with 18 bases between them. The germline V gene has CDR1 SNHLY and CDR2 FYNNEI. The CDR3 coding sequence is TGTGCCAGAGAGGGGACCGACAGTTCCACAGATACGCAGTATTTT. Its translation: CAREGTDSSTDTQYF.

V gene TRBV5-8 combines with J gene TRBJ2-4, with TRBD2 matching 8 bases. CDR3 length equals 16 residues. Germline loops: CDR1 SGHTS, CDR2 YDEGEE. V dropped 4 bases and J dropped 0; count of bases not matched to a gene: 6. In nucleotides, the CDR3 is TGTGCCAGCAGCCCGCCAGCGGGGGTAGCCAAAAACATTCAGTACTTC. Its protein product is CASSPPAGVAKNIQYF.

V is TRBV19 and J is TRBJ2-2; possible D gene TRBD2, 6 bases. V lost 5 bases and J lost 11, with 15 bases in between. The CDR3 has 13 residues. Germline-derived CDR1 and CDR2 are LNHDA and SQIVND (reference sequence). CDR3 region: CASSPRLVTELFF. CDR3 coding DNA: TGTGCCAGTAGTCCTAGACTAGTTACCGAGCTGTTTTTT.

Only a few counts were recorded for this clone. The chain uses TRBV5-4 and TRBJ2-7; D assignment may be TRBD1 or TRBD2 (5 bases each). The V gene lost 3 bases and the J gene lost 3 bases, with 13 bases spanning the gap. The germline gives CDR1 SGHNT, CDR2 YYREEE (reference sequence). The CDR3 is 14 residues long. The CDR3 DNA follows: TGTGCCAGCAGCTCCCCGGGGCTAGTCTACGAGCAGTACTTC. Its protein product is CASSSPGLVYEQYF. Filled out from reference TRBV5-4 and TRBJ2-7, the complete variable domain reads ETGVTQSPTHLIKTRGQQVTLRCSSQSGHNTVSWYQQALGQGPQFIFQYYREEENGRGNFPPRFSGLQFPNYSSELNVNALELDDSALYLCASSSPGLVYEQYFGPGTRLTVT.

The chain's CDR3 is CASSQDMSVMAFF. The CDR3 DNA sequence: TGCGCCAGCAGCCAAGACATGTCGGTTATGGCTTTCTTT. The rearrangement links TRBV4-1 to TRBJ1-1; D is uncertain. CDR3 size: 13 residues. Germline V gene sequence: CDR1 MGHRA, CDR2 YSYEKL. V was clipped by 0 bases and J by 11 bases, with 13 bases between them.

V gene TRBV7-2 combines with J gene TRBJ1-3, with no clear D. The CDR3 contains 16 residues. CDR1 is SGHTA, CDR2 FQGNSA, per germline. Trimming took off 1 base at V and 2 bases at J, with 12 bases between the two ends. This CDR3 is CASSLGPDRTGNTIYF. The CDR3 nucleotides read TGTGCCAGCAGCTTAGGGCCAGATCGTACTGGAAACACCATATATTTT.